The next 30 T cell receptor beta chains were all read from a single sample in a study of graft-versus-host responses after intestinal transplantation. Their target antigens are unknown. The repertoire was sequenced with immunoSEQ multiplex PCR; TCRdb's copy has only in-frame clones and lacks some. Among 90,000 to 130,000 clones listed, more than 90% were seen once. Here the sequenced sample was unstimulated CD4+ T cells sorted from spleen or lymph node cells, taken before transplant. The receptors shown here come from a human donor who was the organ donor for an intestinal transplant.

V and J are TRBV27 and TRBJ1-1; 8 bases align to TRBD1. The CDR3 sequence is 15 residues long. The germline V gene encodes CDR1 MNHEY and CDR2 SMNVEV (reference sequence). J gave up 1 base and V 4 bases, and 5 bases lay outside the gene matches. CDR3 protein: CASSYNRGRNTEAFF. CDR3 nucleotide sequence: TGTGCCAGCAGTTACAACAGGGGGAGGAACACTGAAGCTTTCTTT.

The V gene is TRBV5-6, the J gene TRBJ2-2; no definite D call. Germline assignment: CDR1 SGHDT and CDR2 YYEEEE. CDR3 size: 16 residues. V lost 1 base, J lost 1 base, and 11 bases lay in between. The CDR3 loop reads CASSLFSNLNTGELFF. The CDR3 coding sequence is TGTGCCAGCAGCTTGTTTTCTAACCTGAACACCGGGGAGCTGTTTTTT.

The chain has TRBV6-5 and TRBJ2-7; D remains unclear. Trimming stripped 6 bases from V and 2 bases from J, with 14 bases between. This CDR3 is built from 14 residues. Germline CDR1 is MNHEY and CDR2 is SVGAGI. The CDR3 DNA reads TGTGCCAGCAGCCCGAACAGTGCCGCCTACGAGCAGTACTTC. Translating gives CASSPNSAAYEQYF.

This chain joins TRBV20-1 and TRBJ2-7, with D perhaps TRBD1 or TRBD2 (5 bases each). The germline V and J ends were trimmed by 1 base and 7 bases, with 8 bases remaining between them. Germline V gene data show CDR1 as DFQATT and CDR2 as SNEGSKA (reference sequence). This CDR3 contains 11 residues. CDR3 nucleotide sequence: TGCAGTGCTAGAGTGGGGGAAGAGCAGTACTTC. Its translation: CSARVGEEQYF.

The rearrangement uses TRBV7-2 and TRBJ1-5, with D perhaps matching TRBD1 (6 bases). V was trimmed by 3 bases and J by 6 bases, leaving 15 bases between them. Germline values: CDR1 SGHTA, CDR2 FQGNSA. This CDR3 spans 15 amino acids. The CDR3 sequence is CASSFSGAVGQPQHF. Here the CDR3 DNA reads TGTGCCAGCAGCTTTTCAGGGGCAGTTGGTCAGCCCCAGCATTTT.

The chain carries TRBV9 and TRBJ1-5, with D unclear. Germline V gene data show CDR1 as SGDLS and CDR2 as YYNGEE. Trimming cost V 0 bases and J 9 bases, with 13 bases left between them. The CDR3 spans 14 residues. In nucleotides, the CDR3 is TGTGCCAGCAGCGTAGAGGAGGGTCCATGGCCCCAGCATTTT. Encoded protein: CASSVEEGPWPQHF. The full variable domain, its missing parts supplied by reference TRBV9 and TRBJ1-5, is DSGVTQTPKHLITATGQRVTLRCSPRSGDLSVYWYQQSLDQGLQFLIQYYNGEERAKGNILERFSAQQFPDLHSELNLSSLELGDSALYFCASSVEEGPWPQHFGDGTRLSIL.

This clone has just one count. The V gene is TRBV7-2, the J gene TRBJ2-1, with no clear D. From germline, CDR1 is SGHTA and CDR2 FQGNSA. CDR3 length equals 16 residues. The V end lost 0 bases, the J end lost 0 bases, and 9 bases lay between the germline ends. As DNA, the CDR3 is TGTGCCAGCAGCTTAGCGCGTCCCAGCTCCTACAATGAGCAGTTCTTC. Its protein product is CASSLARPSSYNEQFF.

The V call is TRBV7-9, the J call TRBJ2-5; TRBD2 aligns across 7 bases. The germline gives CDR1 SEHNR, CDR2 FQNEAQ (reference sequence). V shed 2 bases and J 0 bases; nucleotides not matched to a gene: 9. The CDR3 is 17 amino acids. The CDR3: CASSLTRTSAYQETQYF. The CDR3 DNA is TGTGCCAGCAGCTTAACCCGAACTAGCGCTTACCAAGAGACCCAGTACTTC. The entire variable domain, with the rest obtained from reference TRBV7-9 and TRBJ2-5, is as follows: DTGVSQNPRHKITKRGQNVTFRCDPISEHNRLYWYRQTLGQGPEFLTYFQNEAQLEKSRLLSDRFSAERPKGSFSTLEIQRTEQGDSAMYLCASSLTRTSAYQETQYFGPGTRLLVL.

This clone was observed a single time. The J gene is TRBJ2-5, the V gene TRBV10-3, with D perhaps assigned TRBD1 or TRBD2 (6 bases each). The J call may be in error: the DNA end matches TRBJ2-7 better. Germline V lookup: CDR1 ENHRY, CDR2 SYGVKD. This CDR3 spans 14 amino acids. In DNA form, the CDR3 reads TGTGCCATCAGTGAGGGGGGGCCCCCCTACGAGCAGTACTTC. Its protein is CAISEGGPPYEQYF.

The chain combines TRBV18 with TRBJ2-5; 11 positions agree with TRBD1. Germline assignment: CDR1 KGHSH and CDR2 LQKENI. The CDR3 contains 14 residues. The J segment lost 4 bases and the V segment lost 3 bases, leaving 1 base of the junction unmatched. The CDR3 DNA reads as TGTGCCAGCTCACCGGGACAGGGGGGAGAGACCCAGTACTTC. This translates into CASSPGQGGETQYF.

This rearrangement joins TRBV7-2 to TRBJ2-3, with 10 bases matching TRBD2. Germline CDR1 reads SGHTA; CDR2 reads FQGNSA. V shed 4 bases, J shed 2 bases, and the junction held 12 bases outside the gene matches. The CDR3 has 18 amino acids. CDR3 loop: CASSSRASGSFPTDTQYF. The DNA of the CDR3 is TGTGCCAGCAGCTCCAGGGCTAGCGGGAGCTTCCCCACAGATACGCAGTATTTT.

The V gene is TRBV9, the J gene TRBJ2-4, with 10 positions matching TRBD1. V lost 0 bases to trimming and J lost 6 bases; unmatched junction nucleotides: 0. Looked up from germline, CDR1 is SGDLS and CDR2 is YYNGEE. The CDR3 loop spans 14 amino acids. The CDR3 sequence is CASSVGTGGNIQYF. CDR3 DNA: TGTGCCAGCAGCGTAGGGACAGGGGGAAACATTCAGTACTTC.

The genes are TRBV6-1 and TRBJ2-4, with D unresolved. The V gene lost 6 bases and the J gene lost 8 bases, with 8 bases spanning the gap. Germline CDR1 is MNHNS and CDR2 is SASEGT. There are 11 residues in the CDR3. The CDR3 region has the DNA TGTGCCAGCAGCCTACCGGACATTCAGTACTTC. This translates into CASSLPDIQYF.

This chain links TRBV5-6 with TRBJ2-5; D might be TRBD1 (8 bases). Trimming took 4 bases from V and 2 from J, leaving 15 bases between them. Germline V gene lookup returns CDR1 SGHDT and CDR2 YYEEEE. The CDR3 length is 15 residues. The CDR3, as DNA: TGTGCCAGCAGCGCGACAGGGGAGGGGCAAGAGACCCAGTACTTC. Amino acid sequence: CASSATGEGQETQYF.

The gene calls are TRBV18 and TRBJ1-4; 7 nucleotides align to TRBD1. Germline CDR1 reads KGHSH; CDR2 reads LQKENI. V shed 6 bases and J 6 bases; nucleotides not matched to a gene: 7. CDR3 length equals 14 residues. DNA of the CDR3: TGTGCCAGCTCCCAAGGGGGCGCAGATGAAAAACTGTTTTTT. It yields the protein CASSQGGADEKLFF.

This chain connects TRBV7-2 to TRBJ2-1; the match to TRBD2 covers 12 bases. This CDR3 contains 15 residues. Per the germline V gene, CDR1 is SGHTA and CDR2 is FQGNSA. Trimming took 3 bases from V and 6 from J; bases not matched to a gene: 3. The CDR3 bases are TGTGCCAGCAGCTTGACTAGCGGGAGTAGCAATGAGCAGTTCTTC. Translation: CASSLTSGSSNEQFF.

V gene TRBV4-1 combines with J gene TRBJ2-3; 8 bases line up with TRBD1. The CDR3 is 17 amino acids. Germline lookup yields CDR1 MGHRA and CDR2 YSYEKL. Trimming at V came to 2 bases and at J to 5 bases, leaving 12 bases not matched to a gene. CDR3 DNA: TGCGCCAGCAGCCAAAGCATCGGACAGGGTGGTAAAGATACGCAGTATTTT. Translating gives CASSQSIGQGGKDTQYF.

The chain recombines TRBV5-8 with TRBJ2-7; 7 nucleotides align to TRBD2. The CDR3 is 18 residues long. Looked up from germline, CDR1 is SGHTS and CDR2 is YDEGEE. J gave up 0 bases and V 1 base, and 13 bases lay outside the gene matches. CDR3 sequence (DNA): TGTGCCAGCAGCTTGACTTTCCTCGGCGGGGGTAGCTCCTACGAGCAGTACTTC. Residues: CASSLTFLGGGSSYEQYF. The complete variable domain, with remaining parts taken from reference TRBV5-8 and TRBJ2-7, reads EAGVTQSPTHLIKTRGQQATLRCSPISGHTSVYWYQQALGLGLQFLLWYDEGEERNRGNFPPRFSGRQFPNYSSELNVNALELEDSALYLCASSLTFLGGGSSYEQYFGPGTRLTVT.

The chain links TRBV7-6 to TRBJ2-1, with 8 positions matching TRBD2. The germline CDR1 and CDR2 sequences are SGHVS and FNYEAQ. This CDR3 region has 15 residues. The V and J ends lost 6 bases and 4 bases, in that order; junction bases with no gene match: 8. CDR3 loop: CASRRSSGPYNEQFF. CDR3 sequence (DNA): TGTGCCAGCAGACGCTCTAGCGGGCCTTACAATGAGCAGTTCTTC.

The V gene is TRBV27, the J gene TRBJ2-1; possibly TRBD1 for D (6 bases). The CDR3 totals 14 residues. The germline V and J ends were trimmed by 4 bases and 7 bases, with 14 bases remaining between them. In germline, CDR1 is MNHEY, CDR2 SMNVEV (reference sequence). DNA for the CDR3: TGTGCCAGCAGTTCCCAGGGGCACATTAATGAGCAGTTCTTC. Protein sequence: CASSSQGHINEQFF.

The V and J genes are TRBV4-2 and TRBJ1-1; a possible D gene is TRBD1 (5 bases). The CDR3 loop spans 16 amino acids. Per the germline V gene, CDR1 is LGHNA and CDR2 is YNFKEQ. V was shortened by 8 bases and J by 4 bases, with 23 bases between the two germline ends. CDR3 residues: CASALIARYGATEAFF. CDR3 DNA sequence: TGTGCCAGCGCCCTGATAGCTAGGTACGGGGCCACTGAAGCTTTCTTT.

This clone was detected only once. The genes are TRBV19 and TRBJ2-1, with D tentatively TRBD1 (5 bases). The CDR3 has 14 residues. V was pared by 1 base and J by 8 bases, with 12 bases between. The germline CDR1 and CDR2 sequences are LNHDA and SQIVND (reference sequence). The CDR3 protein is CASSIAGALHEQFF. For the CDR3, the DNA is TGTGCCAGTAGTATAGCTGGGGCCTTACATGAGCAGTTCTTC.

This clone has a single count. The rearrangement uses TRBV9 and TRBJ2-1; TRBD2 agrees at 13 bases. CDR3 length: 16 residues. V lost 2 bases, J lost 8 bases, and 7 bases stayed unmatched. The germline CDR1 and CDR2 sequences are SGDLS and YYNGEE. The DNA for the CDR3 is TGTGCCAGCAGCGTCGAGGGACTAGCGGGAACGGATGAGCAGTTCTTC. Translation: CASSVEGLAGTDEQFF.

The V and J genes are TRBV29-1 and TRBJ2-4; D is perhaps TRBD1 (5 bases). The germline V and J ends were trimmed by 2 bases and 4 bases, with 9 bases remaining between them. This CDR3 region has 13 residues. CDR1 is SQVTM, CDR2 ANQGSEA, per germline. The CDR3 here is CSVETQGKNIQYF. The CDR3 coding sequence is TGCAGCGTTGAAACGCAGGGTAAAAACATTCAGTACTTC.

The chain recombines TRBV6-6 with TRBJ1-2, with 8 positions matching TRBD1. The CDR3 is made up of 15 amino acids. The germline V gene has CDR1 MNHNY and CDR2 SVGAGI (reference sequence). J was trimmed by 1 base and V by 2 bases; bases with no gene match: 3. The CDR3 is CASSYGGQVNYGYTF. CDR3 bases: TGTGCCAGCAGTTACGGGGGACAGGTTAACTATGGCTACACCTTC.

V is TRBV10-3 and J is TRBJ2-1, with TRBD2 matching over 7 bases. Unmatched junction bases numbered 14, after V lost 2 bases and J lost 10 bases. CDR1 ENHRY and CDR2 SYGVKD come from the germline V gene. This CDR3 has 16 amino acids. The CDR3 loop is CAISETGLVGPVEQFF. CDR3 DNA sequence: TGTGCCATCAGTGAGACAGGACTAGTGGGGCCGGTGGAGCAGTTCTTC.

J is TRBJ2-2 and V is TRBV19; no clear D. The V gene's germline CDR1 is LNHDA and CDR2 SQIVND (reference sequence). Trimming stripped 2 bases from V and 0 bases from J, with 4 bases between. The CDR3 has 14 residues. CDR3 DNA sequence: TGTGCCAGTAGTATAACGGCGAACACCGGGGAGCTGTTTTTT. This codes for CASSITANTGELFF.

CDR3 sequence (DNA): TGCGCCAGCAGCTTAGGACAGGGGATGTACAATGAGCAGTTCTTC. It is translated as CASSLGQGMYNEQFF. The chain joins TRBV5-1 to TRBJ2-1; the match to TRBD1 covers 9 bases. Trimming at V came to 2 bases and at J to 4 bases, leaving 4 bases not matched to a gene. Germline lookup yields CDR1 SGHRS and CDR2 YFSETQ. The CDR3 length is 15 residues.

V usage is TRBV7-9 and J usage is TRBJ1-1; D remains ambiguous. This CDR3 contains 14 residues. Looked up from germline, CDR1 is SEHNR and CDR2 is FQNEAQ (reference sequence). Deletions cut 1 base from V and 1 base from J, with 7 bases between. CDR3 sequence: CASSLGFSNTEAFF. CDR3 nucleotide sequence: TGTGCCAGCAGCTTAGGGTTCTCGAACACTGAAGCTTTCTTT. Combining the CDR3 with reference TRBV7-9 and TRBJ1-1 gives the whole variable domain DTGVSQNPRHKITKRGQNVTFRCDPISEHNRLYWYRQTLGQGPEFLTYFQNEAQLEKSRLLSDRFSAERPKGSFSTLEIQRTEQGDSAMYLCASSLGFSNTEAFFGQGTRLTVV.

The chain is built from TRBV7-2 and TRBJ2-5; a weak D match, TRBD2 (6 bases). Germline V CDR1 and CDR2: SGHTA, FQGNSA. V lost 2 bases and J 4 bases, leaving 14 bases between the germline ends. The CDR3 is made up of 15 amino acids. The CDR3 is CASSLSTGDRETQYF. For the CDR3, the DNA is TGTGCCAGCAGCTTATCAACGGGGGATCGAGAGACCCAGTACTTC.